These T cell receptor beta chains were read from a single sample in a study of blood T cell repertoires in COVID-19. Generated by immunoSEQ multiplex PCR, the TCRdb table keeps only in-frame clones and is missing some. The data hold approximately 450,000 clones, with 80% to 90% observed a single time. Sequencing used PBMCs or T cells enriched from blood (not recorded which). The receptors were sampled from a man aged 30 to 39 who had recovered from COVID-19. The CDR3 runs from the conserved cysteine through the conserved F or W. Fields, in order: V gene, clone size, J gene, CDR3 protein. A clone size is listed for some rows: how often the clone was seen (once, few, many), or a class if it is expanded.

V: TRBV19; size: few; J: TRBJ2-7; CDR3: CASRTSGTYEQYF
V: TRBV5-1; size: .; J: TRBJ1-1; CDR3: CASQTGGAGTEAFF
V: TRBV30; size: .; J: TRBJ1-5; CDR3: CAWSVKFNQPQHF
V: TRBV19; size: .; J: TRBJ2-3; CDR3: CASSIGGRETDTQYF
V: TRBV19; size: few; J: TRBJ2-7; CDR3: CASSPDRRTYEQYF
V: TRBV7-3; size: .; J: TRBJ2-1; CDR3: CASSLTTGGEQFF
V: TRBV25-1; size: .; J: TRBJ2-3; CDR3: CASSESQVDTQYF
V: TRBV3-1/TRBV3-2; size: .; J: TRBJ2-7; CDR3: CASSHAGTTYEQYF
V: TRBV5-1; size: .; J: TRBJ2-7; CDR3: CASSRDIPYEQYF
V: TRBV5-6; size: .; J: TRBJ1-5; CDR3: CASSLGQGSQPQHF
V: TRBV18; size: .; J: TRBJ2-3; CDR3: CASSPGTATDTQYF
V: TRBV28; size: few; J: TRBJ2-7; CDR3: CASRAPGGAGREQYF
V: TRBV25-1; size: .; J: TRBJ1-1; CDR3: CASSGVSGRAFF
V: TRBV27; size: few; J: TRBJ2-7; CDR3: CASSLTSGGTYEQYF
V: TRBV29-1; size: .; J: TRBJ2-7; CDR3: CSVVSSGSTRRGYEQYF
V: TRBV9; size: .; J: TRBJ2-1; CDR3: CASSVSLAGTNEQFF
V: TRBV28; size: .; J: TRBJ2-5; CDR3: CASSLISGLREAQETQYF
V: TRBV7-2; size: .; J: TRBJ2-2; CDR3: CASSLLAGAIGELFF
V: TRBV5-1; size: .; J: TRBJ2-7; CDR3: CASSLAGGAYEQYF
V: TRBV7-9; size: .; J: TRBJ2-1; CDR3: CASSPLRASGSRLSNEQFF
V: TRBV7-6; size: once; J: TRBJ2-2; CDR3: CASSFLIGPDTGELFF
V: TRBV29-1; size: .; J: TRBJ2-7; CDR3: CSVAKGSGPYEQYF
V: TRBV24-1; size: .; J: TRBJ2-7; CDR3: CATSDSGTGRDEQYF
V: TRBV30; size: .; J: TRBJ1-5; CDR3: CAWSLLAGVNQPQHF
V: TRBV6-2/TRBV6-3; size: .; J: TRBJ1-5; CDR3: CASSYSLGVGNQPQHF
V: TRBV19; size: once; J: TRBJ1-2; CDR3: CASSIVPGQGAYGYTF
V: TRBV9; size: .; J: TRBJ2-1; CDR3: CASSVDPVETTYNEQFF
V: TRBV27; size: .; J: TRBJ2-1; CDR3: CASSLMGDEQFF
V: TRBV2; size: .; J: TRBJ1-2; CDR3: CASSERGTNYGYTF
V: TRBV5-6; size: .; J: TRBJ2-3; CDR3: CASSRPMGTGIDSDTQYF
V: TRBV11-2; size: .; J: TRBJ2-1; CDR3: CASSLISAPEASAYNEQFF
V: TRBV5-1; size: once; J: TRBJ2-7; CDR3: CASSLDPAGSYEQYF
V: TRBV28; size: .; J: TRBJ2-2; CDR3: CASSTGTPTGELFF
V: TRBV7-9; size: .; J: TRBJ1-1; CDR3: CASSSAGGDTEAFF
V: TRBV10-3; size: .; J: TRBJ2-3; CDR3: CAISPTSETDTQYF
V: TRBV7-2; size: once; J: TRBJ2-1; CDR3: CASSSPGLAGVRGDNEQFF
V: TRBV19; size: .; J: TRBJ2-1; CDR3: CASSAGISYNEQFF
V: TRBV5-1; size: .; J: TRBJ1-5; CDR3: CASSEGQINQPQHF